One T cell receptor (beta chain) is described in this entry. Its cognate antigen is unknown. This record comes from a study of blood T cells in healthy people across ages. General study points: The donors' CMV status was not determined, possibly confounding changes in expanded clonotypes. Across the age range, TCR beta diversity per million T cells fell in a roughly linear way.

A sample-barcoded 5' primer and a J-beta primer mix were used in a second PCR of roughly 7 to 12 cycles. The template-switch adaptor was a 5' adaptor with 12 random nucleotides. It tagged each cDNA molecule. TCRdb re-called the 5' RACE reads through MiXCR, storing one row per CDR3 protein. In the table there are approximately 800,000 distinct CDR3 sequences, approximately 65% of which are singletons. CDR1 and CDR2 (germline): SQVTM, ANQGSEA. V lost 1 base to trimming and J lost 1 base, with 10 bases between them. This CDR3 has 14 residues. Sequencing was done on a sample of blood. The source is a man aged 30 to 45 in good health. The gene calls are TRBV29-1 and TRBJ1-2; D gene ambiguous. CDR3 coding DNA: TGCAGCGTTGAAGGCCCATCCTATAACTATGGCTACACCTTC. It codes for CSVEGPSYNYGYTF.